This TCR beta chain was recorded in a study of shared clonotypes between healthy human individuals (dated by TCRdb to 2020 to 2021). Concerning the study at large: Two women and a few men aged 18 to 49 years were included in the cohort. The study deeply sequenced blood TCR repertoires of about 5 healthy adults to estimate repertoire size and the extent of clonotype sharing between individuals. Between about 0.8 and 9 billion PBMCs per donor were obtained by leukapheresis. To increase sequencing depth and limit assay-specific biases, TCR repertoire library preparation and sequencing were carried out by different laboratories using diverse techniques. Results the study describes overall, beyond this receptor: The small number of donors limited the genetic and exposure-history diversity represented. Pairwise subsampling indicated that sequencing depth was expected to affect the degree of clonotype sharing among donors. Sampling was limited to blood, and TCR repertoires in tissue likely differ from TCR repertoires in blood.

TCR CDR3 regions were amplified from genomic DNA by multiplex PCR using the deep immunoSEQ assay. Genomic DNA extracted from each cell subset was distributed evenly over all wells of several immunoSEQ 96-well plates, and each plate served as one replicate. For unsorted PBMC, about 270 ng of genomic DNA, equivalent to 25,000 to 35,000 T cell genomes, went into each replicate PCR. Ten immunoSEQ deep assay plates were used to sequence the unsorted PBMC genomic DNA. The purified libraries were quantified using a Qubit 3.0 fluorometer, sized with a Bioanalyzer 2100, and then quantified again using the KAPA Library Quantification kit. A separate single-read 150-cycle Illumina NextSeq 550 flow cell was used to sequence each immunoSEQ 96-well plate. The paper's data handling went like this. Because the immunoSEQ output held only junctional sequences and lacked quality scores, the filtering could not match the filtering applied to full-length reads. To assign V/J genes and CDR3, sequences were annotated against IMGT germline references using PyIR, a Python wrapper for IgBLAST v1.9. Reads with weak V/J assignments (E-value above 1e-6), missing CDR3, stop codons, out-of-frame junctions, or ambiguous translated residues were removed. V3J clonotypes were defined by identical inferred V gene, J gene, and CDR3 amino acid sequence. The percentage overlap between two repertoires was calculated by dividing the number of shared unique clonotypes by the size of the smaller repertoire. Repertoire richness was assessed with RTK rarefaction, the Chao1 estimator, and Recon v2.1 estimates of unobserved clonotypes. Held by TCRdb, this immuneACCESS table contains in-frame sequences only and omits some clones. Under half of the omission traces to an unresolved V gene where checked; the cause of the rest is unknown. The DNA gave D and trimming, while V, J and clone size come from that table. This sample holds approximately 500,000 clones; around 79% were observed only once. 9.5% to 15% of the sample goes to the ten largest clones.

From cysteine to phenylalanine, the CDR3 is 13 amino acids long. The CDR3 DNA has 39 bases and is translated from base 1. CDR1 SQVTM and CDR2 ANQGSEA were looked up in the germline V gene. The junction shows trimming of 4 bases on V and 5 bases on J, and the gene matches do not reach 4 bases of it. This clone was found many times. The antigen it recognizes is unknown. No base quality information exists; no much larger clone differs at one position. The sample holds other DNA sequences that translate to the same CDR3. Healthy HIV-negative adults with no recently reported acute infections or vaccinations were included as donors. Every donor was a Caucasian adult living in Nashville, Tennessee, USA. In the unsorted samples, 90 million or so PBMCs were counted, and genomic DNA was extracted using the QIAamp DNA Blood Mini kit. After blood collection by leukapheresis, PBMCs were isolated using Ficoll-Histopaque density gradient centrifugation and then cryopreserved in the vapor phase of liquid nitrogen.

The sequenced sample was PBMCs. The rearrangement joined TRBV29-1 to TRBJ2-7, with TRBD2 identical over 11 junction bases. This TCR came from a woman between 40 and 55 years old in good health. Some clones in this sample may be carry-over from other donors' samples. This receptor has the CDR3 CSVAGLAVHEQYF. The nucleotides read TGCAGCGTTGCGGGACTAGCGGTCCACGAGCAGTACTTC.